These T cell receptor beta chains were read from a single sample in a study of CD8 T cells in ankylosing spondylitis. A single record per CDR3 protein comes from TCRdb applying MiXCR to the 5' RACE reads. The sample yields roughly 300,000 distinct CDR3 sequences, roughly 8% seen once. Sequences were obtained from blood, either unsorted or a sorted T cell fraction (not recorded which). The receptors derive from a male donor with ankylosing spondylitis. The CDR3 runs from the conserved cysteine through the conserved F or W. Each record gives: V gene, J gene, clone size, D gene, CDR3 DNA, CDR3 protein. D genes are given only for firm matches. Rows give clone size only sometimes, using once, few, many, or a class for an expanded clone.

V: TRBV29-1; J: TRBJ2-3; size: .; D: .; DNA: TGCAGCGTTGACCGGGACGGAGATACAGATACGCAGTATTTT; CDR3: CSVDRDGDTDTQYF
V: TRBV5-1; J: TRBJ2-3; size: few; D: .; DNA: TGCGCCAGCAGCTTGCAAGGGGACACCAGCACAGATACGCAGTATTTT; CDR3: CASSLQGDTSTDTQYF
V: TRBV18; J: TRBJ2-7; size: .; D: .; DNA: TGTGCCAGCTCAAATGGACCCAGCGAGCAGTACTTC; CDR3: CASSNGPSEQYF
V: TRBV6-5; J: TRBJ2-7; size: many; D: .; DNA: TGTGCCAGCAGTTACCGCCGGGGCGAGCAGTACTTC; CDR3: CASSYRRGEQYF
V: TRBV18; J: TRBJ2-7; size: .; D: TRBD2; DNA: TGTGCCAGCTCTCCGACTAGCGGGACACGATACGAGCAGTACTTC; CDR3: CASSPTSGTRYEQYF
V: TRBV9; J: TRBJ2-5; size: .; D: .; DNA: TGTGCCAGCAGCGTAGCTCAGCAAGAGACCCAGTACTTC; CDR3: CASSVAQQETQYF
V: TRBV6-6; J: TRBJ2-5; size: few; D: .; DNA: TGTGCCAGCAGTTACGCCCAAGAGACCCAGTACTTC; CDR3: CASSYAQETQYF
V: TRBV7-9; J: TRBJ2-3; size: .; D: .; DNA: TGTGCCAGCAGCTCCCTGGGGTTACAGTTCACAGATACGCAGTATTTT; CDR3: CASSSLGLQFTDTQYF
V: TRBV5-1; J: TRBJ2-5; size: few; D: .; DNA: TGCGCCAGCAGCGTTGGGATCGAGACCCAGTACTTC; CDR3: CASSVGIETQYF
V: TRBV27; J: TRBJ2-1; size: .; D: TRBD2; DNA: TGTGCCAGCAGTTTAATGGCGGGAGGGCCAGATGATGAGCAGTTCTTC; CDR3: CASSLMAGGPDDEQFF
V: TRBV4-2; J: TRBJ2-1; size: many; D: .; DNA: TGTGCCAGCAGCCAATCAGGGGCCTATCAGCGGGAGCAGTTCTTC; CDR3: CASSQSGAYQREQFF
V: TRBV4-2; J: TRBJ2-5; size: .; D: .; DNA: TGTGCCAGCAGCCAAGAATGGCGAGGGGAGACCCAGTACTTC; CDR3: CASSQEWRGETQYF
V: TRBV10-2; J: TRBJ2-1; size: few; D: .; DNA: TGCGCCAGCAGTGAACGTTGGGCAAAAGGGAATGAGCAGTTCTTC; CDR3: CASSERWAKGNEQFF
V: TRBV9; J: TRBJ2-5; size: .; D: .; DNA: TGTGCCAGCAGCGTAGCTCCGAGGACTCAAGAGACCCAGTACTTC; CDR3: CASSVAPRTQETQYF
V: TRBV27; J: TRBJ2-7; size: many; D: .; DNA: TGTGCCAGCGGGTACTTTCTCCAGGGGAGGGAGCAGTACTTC; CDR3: CASGYFLQGREQYF
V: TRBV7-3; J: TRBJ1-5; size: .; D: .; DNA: TGTGCCAGCAGCTTAAATGGGGGTCAGCCCCAGCATTTT; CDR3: CASSLNGGQPQHF
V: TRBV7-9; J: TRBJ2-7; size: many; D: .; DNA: TGTGCCAGCAGCTTAGCCGACCAATCCTACGAGCAGTACTTC; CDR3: CASSLADQSYEQYF
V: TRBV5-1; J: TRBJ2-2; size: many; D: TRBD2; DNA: TGCGCCAGCAGCTGGGACGGGACTAGCGTCACCGGGGAGCTGTTTTTT; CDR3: CASSWDGTSVTGELFF
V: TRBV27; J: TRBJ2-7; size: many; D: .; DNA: TGTGCCAGCAGTAGTCCGGACTATTACGAGCAGTACTTC; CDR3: CASSSPDYYEQYF
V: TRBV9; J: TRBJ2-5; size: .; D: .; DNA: TGTGCCAGCAGCGTGCCCCCGCCGGAGACCCAGTACTTC; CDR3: CASSVPPPETQYF
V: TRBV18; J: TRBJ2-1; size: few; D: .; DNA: TGTGCCAGCTCGCCGACTAGGACCTACAATGAGCAGTTCTTC; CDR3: CASSPTRTYNEQFF
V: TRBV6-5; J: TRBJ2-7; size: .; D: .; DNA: TGTGCCAGCAGTAACAGGAAGGATGAATCGAATGAGCAGTACTTC; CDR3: CASSNRKDESNEQYF
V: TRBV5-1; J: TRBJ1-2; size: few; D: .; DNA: TGCGCCAGCAGCTTGGGCTCCGCGGGGGGCCAGGGCTACACCTTC; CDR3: CASSLGSAGGQGYTF
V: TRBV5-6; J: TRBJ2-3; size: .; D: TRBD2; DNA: TGTGCCAGCAGGACCGGGACTAGCGGGACAGATACGCAGTATTTT; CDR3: CASRTGTSGTDTQYF
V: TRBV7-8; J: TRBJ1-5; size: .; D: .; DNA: TGTGCCAGCAGCCCGAGCAACTCCTATAGCAATCAGCCCCAGCATTTT; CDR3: CASSPSNSYSNQPQHF
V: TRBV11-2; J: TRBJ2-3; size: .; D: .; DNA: TGTGCCAGCAGCTTAGATCCGGGAGAGGGTCGTACGCAGTATTTT; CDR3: CASSLDPGEGRTQYF
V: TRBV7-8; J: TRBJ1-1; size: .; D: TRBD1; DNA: TGTGCCAGCAGCTTAGAAAGACGGGACAGCAGAAACACTGAAGCTTTCTTT; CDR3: CASSLERRDSRNTEAFF
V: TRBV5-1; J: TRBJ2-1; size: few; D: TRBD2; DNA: TGCGCCAGCAGCAGAGCGGGAGAGGGCAATGAGCAGTTCTTC; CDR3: CASSRAGEGNEQFF
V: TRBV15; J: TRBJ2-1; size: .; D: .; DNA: TGTGCCACCAGCAGCCTAGCTTATGAGCAGTTCTTC; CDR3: CATSSLAYEQFF
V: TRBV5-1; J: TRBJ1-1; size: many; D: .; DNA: TGCGCCAGCAGTTCGGACCCCCAGGCCGCCAACACTGAAGCTTTCTTT; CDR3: CASSSDPQAANTEAFF
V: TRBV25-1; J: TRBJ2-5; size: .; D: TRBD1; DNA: TGTGCCAGCAGTGAGCCCCCTGACAGGGGGCAAGAGACCCAGTACTTC; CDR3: CASSEPPDRGQETQYF
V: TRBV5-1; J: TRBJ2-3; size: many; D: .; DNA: TGCGCCAGCAGCTTGCAGGGATACACAGATACGCAGTATTTT; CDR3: CASSLQGYTDTQYF
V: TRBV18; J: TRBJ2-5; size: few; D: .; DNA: TGTGCCAGCTCACCACAACCCACCCTGGAGACCCAGTACTTC; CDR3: CASSPQPTLETQYF
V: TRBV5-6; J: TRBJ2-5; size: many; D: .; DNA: TGTGCCAGCAGCTTGGTGGGCGAGCCGGAGACCCAGTACTTC; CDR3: CASSLVGEPETQYF
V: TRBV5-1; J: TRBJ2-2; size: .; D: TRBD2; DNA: TGCGCCAGCAGCTTGCGATTAGCGGGAGGGACACTCACCGGGGAGCTGTTTTTT; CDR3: CASSLRLAGGTLTGELFF
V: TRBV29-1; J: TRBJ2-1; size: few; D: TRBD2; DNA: TGCAGCGTCAGAGGAGCGGGAGTGTACAATGAGCAGTTCTTC; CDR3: CSVRGAGVYNEQFF
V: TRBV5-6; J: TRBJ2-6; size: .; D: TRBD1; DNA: TGTGCCAGCACTGGCGGGACAGGCTATATTAGCTCTGGGGCCAACGTCCTGACTTTC; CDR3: CASTGGTGYISSGANVLTF
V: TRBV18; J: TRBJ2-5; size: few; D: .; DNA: TGTGCCAGCTTAGTCCGATTTCAAGAGACCCAGTACTTC; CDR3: CASLVRFQETQYF
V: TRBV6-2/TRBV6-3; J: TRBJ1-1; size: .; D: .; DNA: TGTGCCAGCAGTTACGTGCTGATCACTGAAGCTTTCTTT; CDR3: CASSYVLITEAFF
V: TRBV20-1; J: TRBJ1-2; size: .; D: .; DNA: TGCAGTGCGAGGAGACAGACAAACTATGGCTACACCTTC; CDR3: CSARRQTNYGYTF
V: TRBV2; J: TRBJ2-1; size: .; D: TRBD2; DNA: TGTGCCAGCAGGAACCCTTTTACTAGCGGGAGGGCCAGGTATGAGCAGTTCTTC; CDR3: CASRNPFTSGRARYEQFF
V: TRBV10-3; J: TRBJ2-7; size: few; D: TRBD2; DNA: TGTGCCATCAGTGCGCTAGCGGGCGACGAGCAGTACTTC; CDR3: CAISALAGDEQYF
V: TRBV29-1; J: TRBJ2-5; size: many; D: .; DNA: TGCAGCGTTGTGGAGGCCGGTGGGGCCCAGTACTTC; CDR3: CSVVEAGGAQYF
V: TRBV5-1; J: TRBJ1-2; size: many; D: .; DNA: TGCGCCAGCAGCTTCGGACAGAACTATGGCTACACCTTC; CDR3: CASSFGQNYGYTF
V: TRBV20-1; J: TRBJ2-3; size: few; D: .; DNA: TGCAGTGCGAGCCCAGGGTCTCTGAGCACAGATACGCAGTATTTT; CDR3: CSASPGSLSTDTQYF
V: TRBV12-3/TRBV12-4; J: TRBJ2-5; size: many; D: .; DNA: TGTGCCAGCAGGCTCGGGACTCATCAAGAGATCCAGTACTTC; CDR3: CASRLGTHQEIQYF
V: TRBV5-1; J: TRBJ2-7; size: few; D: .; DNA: TGCGCCAGCACCCAAGGGGACGAGCAGTACTTC; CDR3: CASTQGDEQYF
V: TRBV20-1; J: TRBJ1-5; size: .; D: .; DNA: TGCAGTGCTGTATTACCCGGACAGAACCCCCAGCATTTT; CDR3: CSAVLPGQNPQHF
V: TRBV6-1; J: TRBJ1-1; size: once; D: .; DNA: TGTGCCAGCAGTCAGCCACCGGGTGTCCAGAGTGAAGCTTTCTTT; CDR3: CASSQPPGVQSEAFF
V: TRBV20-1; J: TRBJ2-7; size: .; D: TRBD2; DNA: TGCAGTGCTCTTCCCGGGACTAGCGGCTACGAGCAGTACTTC; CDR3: CSALPGTSGYEQYF
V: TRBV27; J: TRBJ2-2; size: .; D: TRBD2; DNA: TGTGCCAGCAAAATAGCGGGAGAGGCCGGGGAGCTGTTTTTT; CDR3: CASKIAGEAGELFF
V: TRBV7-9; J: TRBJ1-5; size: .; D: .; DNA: TGTGCCAGCAGCTTAGGCCTCGATCAGCCCCAGCATTTT; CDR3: CASSLGLDQPQHF